This T cell receptor (beta chain) was sequenced for a study of blood T cell repertoires in COVID-19. Study in general: The United States, Italy and Spain were the sources of the acute and convalescent COVID-19 samples. T cells, B-cell-depleted T cells, or PBMCs provided the cDNA or gDNA that served as material.

CDR3 length: 16 amino acids. CDR1 is SGHNT and CDR2 is YYREEE in the germline V gene (reference sequence). J was trimmed by 5 bases and V by 2 bases; bases with no gene match: 6. This clone was observed a single time. The authors' processing: The authors estimated nucleated cell counts from reference gene primer amplification. Repertoires were generated with immunoSEQ multiplex PCR, while TCRdb's copy carries only in-frame clones and drops some. Clone size and V and J calls were adopted from that table, with D and trimming inferred from the DNA. The sample holds around 200,000 clones, approximately 84% seen once.

The TCR comes from a woman of 80 years or more with acute or convalescent COVID-19. This sequence joins TRBV5-4 and TRBJ2-3, with 12 bases matching TRBD2. The specimen sequenced was peripheral blood. In DNA form, the CDR3 reads TGTGCCAGCAGCTTTCGACTAGCGGGAGTAGTAGATACGCAGTATTTT. Residues: CASSFRLAGVVDTQYF.